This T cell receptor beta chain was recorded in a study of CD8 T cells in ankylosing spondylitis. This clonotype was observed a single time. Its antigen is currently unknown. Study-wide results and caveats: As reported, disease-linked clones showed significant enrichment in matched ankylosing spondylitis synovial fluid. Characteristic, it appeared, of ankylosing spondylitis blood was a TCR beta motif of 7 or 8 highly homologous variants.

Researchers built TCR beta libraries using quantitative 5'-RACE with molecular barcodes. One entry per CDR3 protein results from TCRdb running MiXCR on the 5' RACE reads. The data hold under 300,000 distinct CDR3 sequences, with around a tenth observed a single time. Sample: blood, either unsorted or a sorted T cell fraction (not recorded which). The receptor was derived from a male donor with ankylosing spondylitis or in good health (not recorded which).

Written as DNA, the CDR3 is TGTGCCAGCAGCTCCATTGCCGGGGATTCACCCCTCCACTTT. It codes for CASSSIAGDSPLHF. The V gene is TRBV7-9, the J gene TRBJ1-6, with D unresolved. This CDR3 is built from 14 residues. Germline V gives CDR1 SEHNR, CDR2 FQNEAQ (reference sequence). Trimming cost V 4 bases and J 8 bases, with 12 bases left between them.